The T cell receptor (beta chain) under discussion was sequenced for a study of cytomegalovirus exposure and HLA in healthy donors. Findings and limits, study-wide: According to a subsequent analysis, TCR clusters identified in the first cohort showed a tendency to co-occur across the approximately 110 validation repertoires.

Some clones are missing from TCRdb's copy, which holds only in-frame ones; the method was immunoSEQ multiplex PCR. Here the sample spans over 120,000 clones, around 90% being singletons. Details on this clone: Its antigen remains unidentified.

The specimen sequenced was PBMCs. This receptor was taken from a woman under 40 in good health and CMV-seropositive.

The CDR3 region has the DNA TGCAGCGTTGGAGGACAGGCTTCCTACAATGAGCAGTTCTTC. It translates to CSVGGQASYNEQFF. The chain links TRBV29-1 to TRBJ2-1; 7 nucleotides match TRBD1. V lost 4 bases to trimming and J lost 1 base; unmatched junction nucleotides: 4. In germline, CDR1 is SQVTM, CDR2 ANQGSEA. The CDR3 loop spans 14 amino acids.